This T cell receptor beta chain emerged from a study of blood T cell repertoires in COVID-19. This clone turned up a few times. Germline V gene data show CDR1 as LNHDA and CDR2 as SQIVND (reference sequence). Trimming removed 3 bases from V and 0 bases from J, with 9 bases in between. CDR3 length: 14 residues. This table comes from immunoSEQ multiplex PCR, and its TCRdb copy is limited to in-frame clones, with some not included. The sample has some 190,000 clones; around 80% are singletons. This rearrangement joins TRBV19 to TRBJ2-7; no firm D call. The sequence was collected from a woman aged 50 to 60 with acute or convalescent COVID-19. The sequenced sample consisted of peripheral blood. The CDR3 bases are TGTGCCAGTAGTATCACCGGCGGCTCCTACGAGCAGTACTTC. Encoded protein: CASSITGGSYEQYF.